This is a list of T cell receptor beta chains from one sample in a study of T cell responses to AZD1222 COVID-19 vaccine. Produced via immunoSEQ multiplex PCR; TCRdb's table is partial and in-frame only. This table has tens of thousands of clones, approximately 90% appearing once. The starting material was peripheral blood, obtained 28 days after the second AZD1222 dose. The source is an adult who received the AZD1222 COVID-19 vaccine. Both conserved end residues are part of each CDR3. A D gene is named only where the DNA matches it firmly. Clone size appears in some rows only: once, few, many, or a class for an expanded clone.

V: TRBV4-3
J: TRBJ2-1
D: TRBD2
size: once
DNA: TGCGCCAGCAGCCAAGAGCAAGCGGGAATATTCGGTGAGCAGTTCTTC
CDR3: CASSQEQAGIFGEQFF

V: TRBV11-3
J: TRBJ2-7
D: NA
size: NA
DNA: TGTGCCAGCAGCTTAGGGGGGTCGGACGAGCAGTACTTC
CDR3: CASSLGGSDEQYF

V: TRBV27
J: TRBJ2-1
D: NA
size: NA
DNA: TGTGCCAGCAGACACACGGGTGGTGGAATGCATGAGCAGTTCTTC
CDR3: CASRHTGGGMHEQFF

V: TRBV18
J: TRBJ2-5
D: TRBD1
size: once
DNA: TGTGCCAGCTCACCATATCAGGACAGGGTGGAGACCCAGTACTTC
CDR3: CASSPYQDRVETQYF

V: TRBV5-1
J: TRBJ1-4
D: TRBD1
size: NA
DNA: TGCGCCAGCAGGAAAATACAGGGGGGAGTTGAAAAACTGTTTTTT
CDR3: CASRKIQGGVEKLFF

V: TRBV10-3
J: TRBJ2-5
D: TRBD1
size: NA
DNA: TGTGCCATCGGGGGGACAGGCAGTTTGGAGACCCAGTACTTC
CDR3: CAIGGTGSLETQYF

V: TRBV9
J: TRBJ2-3
D: NA
size: NA
DNA: TGTGCCAGCAGCGTAGCGGGGTTGGATACGCAGTATTTT
CDR3: CASSVAGLDTQYF

V: TRBV13
J: TRBJ1-1
D: TRBD1
size: NA
DNA: TGTGCCAGCAGCTTAAGACAGGGGGCCGGGAACACTGAAGCTTTCTTT
CDR3: CASSLRQGAGNTEAFF

V: TRBV7-2
J: TRBJ2-3
D: NA
size: NA
DNA: TGTGCCAGCAGCTTCGGGGGGCGCTACGGAGATACGCAGTATTTT
CDR3: CASSFGGRYGDTQYF

V: TRBV10-3
J: TRBJ2-3
D: TRBD2
size: NA
DNA: TGTGCCATCAGTGAGTCTCTAGGGGGAGCGGGAGTTACAGATACGCAGTATTTT
CDR3: CAISESLGGAGVTDTQYF

V: TRBV5-1
J: TRBJ2-7
D: NA
size: NA
DNA: TGCGCCAGCAGCTTGGACGGCACCTACGAGCAGTACTTC
CDR3: CASSLDGTYEQYF

V: TRBV19
J: TRBJ2-1
D: NA
size: NA
DNA: TGTGCCAGTAGGCAACAGGGTTACAATGAGCAGTTCTTC
CDR3: CASRQQGYNEQFF